Shown below are 10 T cell receptor beta chains from a single sample sequenced in a study of T cells in Graves' hyperthyroidism and ophthalmopathy. Amplified TCR beta CDR3 regions derived from RNA transcripts. A first-round RT-PCR of the TCR CDR3 used the HTBI primer set. TCRdb re-called the multiplex PCR reads with MiXCR, one entry per CDR3 protein. The table has 300,000 to 400,000 distinct CDR3 sequences, about 13% seen once. The sequenced sample consisted of blood. Receptors were obtained from a woman between 18 and 29 years old with Graves' hyperthyroidism.

This chain joins TRBV4-1 and TRBJ2-3, with D perhaps TRBD1 or TRBD2 (5 bases each). The CDR3 runs to 16 residues. The germline V gene encodes CDR1 MGHRA and CDR2 YSYEKL. V lost 4 bases, J lost 3 bases, and 17 bases lay in between. The CDR3 protein is CASSLPLWGRTDTQYF. The CDR3 nucleotides read TGCGCCAGCAGCCTCCCTCTGTGGGGACGGACAGATACGCAGTATTTT.

Concerning this clonotype itself: This may come from a read error, since a much larger clone is one base off. The rearrangement links TRBV28 to TRBJ2-7; 7 bases match TRBD2. Germline V gives CDR1 MDHEN, CDR2 SYDVKM. The CDR3 contains 16 residues. DNA for the CDR3: TGTGCCAGCAGTCCTCCGGGGGGTGGGTCTTCCTGCGAGCAGTACTTC. Protein product: CASSPPGGGSSCEQYF.

At least ten counts were recorded for this clonotype. Just one base apart from a much larger clone, this may be a read error. The J gene is TRBJ1-2, the V gene TRBV28; no clear D. Trimming took 2 bases from V and 1 from J, leaving 8 bases between them. This CDR3 comprises 14 residues. Germline values: CDR1 MDHEN, CDR2 SYDVKM. In DNA, the CDR3 is TGTGCCAGCAGTTTAATCGGCCTTAACTATGGCTACACCTTC. Its protein is CASSLIGLNYGYTF.

This clonotype was counted ten times or more. The chain joins TRBV15 to TRBJ2-1, with D possibly TRBD2 on 5 matching bases. CDR3 length equals 14 residues. V was shortened by 5 bases and J by 8 bases, with 16 bases between the two germline ends. CDR1 is LNHNV, CDR2 YYDKDF, per germline (reference sequence). CDR3 nucleotides: TGTGCCACCAGCGTAGGGTGGGGAGCCGATGAGCAGTTCTTC. Translation: CATSVGWGADEQFF.

The V and J genes are TRBV28 and TRBJ2-1; 9 bases map to TRBD1. The CDR3 consists of 14 residues. Germline-derived CDR1 and CDR2 are MDHEN and SYDVKM. J lost 3 bases, V lost 7 bases, and 4 bases had no gene match. This chain's CDR3 is CASIGGQGYNEQFF. The CDR3 nucleotides are TGTGCCAGCATAGGGGGACAGGGCTACAATGAGCAGTTCTTC.

In its sample, this clonotype was seen a few times. V is TRBV10-2 and J is TRBJ1-5, with unresolved D. CDR3 length equals 14 residues. V gave up 2 bases and J gave up 4 bases, with 9 bases separating them. CDR1 and CDR2 (germline): WSHSY, SAAADI. The CDR3 nucleotides are TGCGCCAGCAGTGAGAGCGTGGGAAATCAGCCCCAGCATTTT. Translated: CASSESVGNQPQHF.

This clonotype was seen ten or more times. The gene calls are TRBV27 and TRBJ2-7, with D possibly being TRBD1 (7 bases). The length of the CDR3 is 16 residues. Trimming removed 6 bases from V and 2 bases from J, with 20 bases in between. Germline CDR1 reads MNHEY; CDR2 reads SMNVEV (reference sequence). The CDR3 bases are TGTGCCAGCAGCGCCCGCAGGGGGGACAGACCCTACGAGCAGTACTTC. Translated: CASSARRGDRPYEQYF.

This clonotype appeared many times. The rearrangement uses TRBV7-2 and TRBJ2-7; 8 bases line up with TRBD2. This CDR3 comprises 13 residues. Germline V gives CDR1 SGHTA, CDR2 FQGNSA. The V gene end was trimmed by 3 bases and the J gene end by 7 bases; junction bases not matched to a gene: 5. CDR3 in amino acids: CASSLGLDREQYF. The CDR3 DNA reads TGTGCCAGCAGCTTGGGACTAGATAGGGAGCAGTACTTC. The variable domain in full, completed from reference TRBV7-2 and TRBJ2-7, reads GAGVSQSPSNKVTEKGKDVELRCDPISGHTALYWYRQSLGQGLEFLIYFQGNSAPDKSGLPSDRFSAERTGGSVSTLTIQRTQQEDSAVYLCASSLGLDREQYFGPGTRLTVT.

This clonotype was counted between two and nine times. The rearrangement joins TRBV9 to TRBJ2-3; a weak D match, TRBD2 (5 bases). There are 14 residues in the CDR3. Between the trimmed V and J ends, which lost 4 bases and 4 bases, there was a span of 13 bases. Germline V lookup: CDR1 SGDLS, CDR2 YYNGEE. Here the CDR3 reads CASSPRLRPDTQYF. CDR3 DNA: TGTGCCAGCAGCCCGCGACTACGGCCAGATACGCAGTATTTT.

This clonotype was detected ten times or more. The rearrangement joins TRBV7-3 to TRBJ2-7; D ambiguous. The CDR3 consists of 15 residues. Trimming took 3 bases from V and 2 from J, leaving 14 bases between them. CDR1 and CDR2 from the germline V gene are SGHTA and FQGTGA. CDR3 sequence: CASSFGAGHPYEQYF. The CDR3, as DNA: TGTGCCAGCAGCTTCGGCGCAGGCCACCCCTACGAGCAGTACTTC.